The 17 T cell receptor beta chains reported below all come from one sample, sequenced in a study of CD8 T cells in Susac syndrome. Random hexamers were used to reverse transcribe 0.5 to 1 ug of RNA. TCRdb reprocessed the immunoSEQ multiplex PCR reads with MiXCR, giving one entry per CDR3 protein. The table lists approximately 100,000 distinct CDR3 sequences, around nine tenths of them singletons. Input material: CD4+ T cells from PBMCs. The receptor set was obtained from a human donor in good health.

The chain joins TRBV4-1 to TRBJ2-1, with D uncertain. Germline lookup yields CDR1 MGHRA and CDR2 YSYEKL. Trimming pared 5 bases from V and 8 bases from J, leaving 19 bases between. The CDR3 is 15 amino acids. CDR3 in DNA: TGCGCCAGCAGCGACGGTAACCAAAACTCAGATGAGCAGTTCTTC. It encodes CASSDGNQNSDEQFF.

The genes are TRBV27 and TRBJ1-2; TRBD1 agrees at 9 bases. J was trimmed by 11 bases and V by 2 bases; bases with no gene match: 9. The germline CDR1 and CDR2 sequences are MNHEY and SMNVEV (reference sequence). The CDR3 covers 14 residues. The CDR3 sequence: CASSLTAHRGRYTF. Written as DNA, the CDR3 is TGTGCCAGCAGTTTAACGGCCCACAGGGGGCGTTACACCTTC.

This clonotype was seen only a few times. The chain recombines TRBV6-5 with TRBJ1-1; tentatively, D is TRBD1 (6 bases). The CDR3 has 14 amino acids. V dropped 2 bases and J dropped 3 bases, with 10 bases sitting between them. In germline, CDR1 is MNHEY, CDR2 SVGAGI. Written as DNA, the CDR3 is TGTGCCAGCAGTTACGGGGGGGCTTACACTGAAGCTTTCTTT. Translation: CASSYGGAYTEAFF.

The CDR3 spells CASSEFRANTGELFF. CDR3 DNA: TGTGCCAGCAGTGAATTCAGGGCGAACACCGGGGAGCTGTTTTTT. The chain links TRBV6-1 to TRBJ2-2; D may be TRBD1 (5 bases). Germline assignment: CDR1 MNHNS and CDR2 SASEGT. Trimming shortened V by 2 bases and J by 0 bases, and 7 bases separated the two germline ends. This CDR3 is built from 15 residues.

The rearrangement links TRBV3-1 to TRBJ2-2; weak D call: TRBD1 (5 bases). Between the trimmed V and J ends, which lost 3 bases and 5 bases, there was a span of 13 bases. This CDR3 is 15 amino acids long. Germline lookup yields CDR1 LGHDT and CDR2 YNNKEL (reference sequence). The CDR3: CASSHRQGRTGELFF. Written as DNA, the CDR3 is TGTGCCAGCAGCCATCGGCAGGGCCGGACCGGGGAGCTGTTTTTT. Combining the CDR3 with reference TRBV3-1 and TRBJ2-2 gives the whole variable domain DTAVSQTPKYLVTQMGNDKSIKCEQNLGHDTMYWYKQDSKKFLKIMFSYNNKELIINETVPNRFSPKSPDKAHLNLHINSLELGDSAVYFCASSHRQGRTGELFFGEGSRLTVL.

This chain joins TRBV19 and TRBJ1-2; 8 nucleotides match TRBD1. The CDR3 loop spans 15 amino acids. Per the germline V gene, CDR1 is LNHDA and CDR2 is SQIVND (reference sequence). The V segment lost 6 bases and the J segment 1 base; nucleotides outside the gene matches: 7. CDR3 nucleotide sequence: TGTGCCAGTAGAGACAGGGGACTAAGTAACTATGGCTACACCTTC. Protein sequence: CASRDRGLSNYGYTF.

This clonotype was seen a single time. The chain employs TRBV20-1 and TRBJ2-7; 8 bases are shared with TRBD2. With 3 bases clipped from V and 5 bases from J, the junction kept 6 bases outside the gene matches. The germline V gene encodes CDR1 DFQATT and CDR2 SNEGSKA (reference sequence). The CDR3 extends over 13 amino acids. CDR3 sequence: CSARTAGADEQYF. The CDR3 nucleotides read TGCAGTGCTAGGACAGCGGGGGCGGACGAGCAGTACTTC.

The rearrangement uses TRBV7-8 and TRBJ2-5, with 10 nucleotides matching TRBD2. This CDR3 comprises 16 residues. The J segment lost 5 bases and the V segment lost 4 bases, leaving 10 bases of the junction unmatched. Germline-derived CDR1 and CDR2 are SGHVS and FQNEAQ. The CDR3 loop is CASSSPQREGLETQYF. CDR3 DNA sequence: TGTGCCAGCAGCTCCCCTCAGCGGGAGGGCCTTGAGACCCAGTACTTC.

This chain uses TRBV7-2 with TRBJ1-5, with D unresolved. Germline values: CDR1 SGHTA, CDR2 FQGNSA. Trimming stripped 2 bases from V and 9 bases from J, with 8 bases between. The CDR3 is 12 amino acids. The CDR3 bases are TGTGCCAGCAGCTTACTGGTGGGGCCCCAGCATTTT. As protein: CASSLLVGPQHF.

The chain uses TRBV20-1 and TRBJ2-5; perhaps TRBD2 as D (5 bases). The CDR3 contains 12 residues. Trimming cost V 8 bases and J 4 bases, with 14 bases left between them. Germline V lookup: CDR1 DFQATT, CDR2 SNEGSKA (reference sequence). CDR3 bases: TGCAGTTCCCTCGGGGTCGGAGAGACCCAGTACTTC. This translates into CSSLGVGETQYF.

In DNA form, the CDR3 reads TGTGCCAGCTCACTAGGCAAGGGGGGGAACACTGAAGCTTTCTTT. The encoded protein is CASSLGKGGNTEAFF. V usage is TRBV18 and J usage is TRBJ1-1, with D possibly matching TRBD1 (6 bases). Germline values: CDR1 KGHSH, CDR2 LQKENI. The CDR3 totals 15 residues. V was trimmed by 4 bases and J by 1 base, leaving 13 bases between them.

V and J are TRBV5-4 and TRBJ2-2, with D perhaps TRBD2 (6 bases). Germline CDR1 is SGHNT and CDR2 is YYREEE (reference sequence). The length of the CDR3 is 15 residues. With 3 bases removed from V and 1 base from J, the gap between germline ends came to 10 bases. In DNA, the CDR3 is TGTGCCAGCAGCTCGGGGGACGGGAACACCGGGGAGCTGTTTTTT. Protein sequence: CASSSGDGNTGELFF.

This chain links TRBV7-2 with TRBJ2-5; 12 bases agree with TRBD2. The CDR3 sequence is 18 residues long. In germline, CDR1 is SGHTA, CDR2 FQGNSA. The junction had 15 bases not matched to a gene; V was cut back by 5 bases and J by 5 bases. CDR3 nucleotides: TGTGCCAGCAGCCTTACCGCTAGCGGGAGGGCCGGAGGGGAGACCCAGTACTTC. The encoded protein is CASSLTASGRAGGETQYF.

The V gene is TRBV7-2, the J gene TRBJ2-3; the D gene could be TRBD1 or TRBD2 (5 bases each). CDR1 and CDR2 (germline): SGHTA, FQGNSA. Trimming left V 2 bases short and J 2 bases short, with 8 bases between. The CDR3 is 14 amino acids. CDR3 protein: CASSLMGPTDTQYF. For the CDR3, the DNA is TGTGCCAGCAGCTTAATGGGACCCACAGATACGCAGTATTTT. Using reference TRBV7-2 and TRBJ2-3 for the parts outside the CDR3, the full variable domain is GAGVSQSPSNKVTEKGKDVELRCDPISGHTALYWYRQSLGQGLEFLIYFQGNSAPDKSGLPSDRFSAERTGGSVSTLTIQRTQQEDSAVYLCASSLMGPTDTQYFGPGTRLTVL.

A single count supports this clonotype. The chain is built from TRBV6-2 or TRBV6-3 and TRBJ2-7; tentative D call: TRBD2 (6 bases). V was trimmed by 6 bases and J by 2 bases, leaving 23 bases between them. CDR3 size: 17 residues. The germline V gene has CDR1 MNHEY and CDR2 SVGEGT. This CDR3 reads CASSNPHVAAMTYEQYF. In DNA, the CDR3 is TGTGCCAGCAGCAACCCCCACGTAGCGGCGATGACCTACGAGCAGTACTTC.

This clonotype has only one observation. The chain combines TRBV20-1 with TRBJ1-1, with a tentative D call TRBD1 (5 bases). The CDR3 sequence is 12 residues long. Germline V gene data show CDR1 as DFQATT and CDR2 as SNEGSKA (reference sequence). The CDR3 DNA reads as TGCGGCAGTAAAGACAGTCTGACTGAAGCTTTCTTT. Translated: CGSKDSLTEAFF.

V usage is TRBV19 and J usage is TRBJ1-1; D gene unclear. The CDR3 contains 14 residues. Germline CDR1 and CDR2: LNHDA and SQIVND (reference sequence). Trimming cost V 6 bases and J 4 bases, with 15 bases left between them. CDR3 bases: TGTGCCAGTAGGACACACCCCGCGGGCACTGAAGCTTTCTTT. This sequence encodes CASRTHPAGTEAFF.